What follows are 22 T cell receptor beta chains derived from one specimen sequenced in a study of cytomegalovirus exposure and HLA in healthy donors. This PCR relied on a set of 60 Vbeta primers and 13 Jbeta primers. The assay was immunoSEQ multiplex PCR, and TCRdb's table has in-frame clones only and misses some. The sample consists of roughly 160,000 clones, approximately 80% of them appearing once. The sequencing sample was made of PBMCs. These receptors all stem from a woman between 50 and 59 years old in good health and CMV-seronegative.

DNA of the CDR3: TGTGCCAGCAGCTTAGTGGCGGGAGGTACCGGGGAGCTGTTTTTT. This sequence encodes CASSLVAGGTGELFF. The chain links TRBV7-2 to TRBJ2-2, with 8 bases aligning to TRBD2. The V gene end was trimmed by 1 base and the J gene end by 5 bases; junction bases not matched to a gene: 3. The CDR3 spans 15 residues. The germline CDR1 and CDR2 sequences are SGHTA and FQGNSA. Complete variable domain (other parts from reference TRBV7-2 and TRBJ2-2): GAGVSQSPSNKVTEKGKDVELRCDPISGHTALYWYRQSLGQGLEFLIYFQGNSAPDKSGLPSDRFSAERTGGSVSTLTIQRTQQEDSAVYLCASSLVAGGTGELFFGEGSRLTVL.

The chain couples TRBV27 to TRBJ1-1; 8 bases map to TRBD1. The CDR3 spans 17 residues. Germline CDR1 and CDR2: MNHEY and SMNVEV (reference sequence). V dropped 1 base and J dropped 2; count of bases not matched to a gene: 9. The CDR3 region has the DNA TGTGCCAGCAGTTTATACTACTCCGGGACAGGAAACACTGAAGCTTTCTTT. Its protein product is CASSLYYSGTGNTEAFF.

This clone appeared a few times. CDR3 in DNA: TGTGCCAGCAGTGAACCGGGTAAGGCTGAAGCTTTCTTT. This encodes CASSEPGKAEAFF. J is TRBJ1-1 and V is TRBV2; D is undetermined. The CDR3 is made up of 13 amino acids. V was trimmed by 2 bases and J by 6 bases, leaving 10 bases between them. Germline CDR1 SNHLY, CDR2 FYNNEI.

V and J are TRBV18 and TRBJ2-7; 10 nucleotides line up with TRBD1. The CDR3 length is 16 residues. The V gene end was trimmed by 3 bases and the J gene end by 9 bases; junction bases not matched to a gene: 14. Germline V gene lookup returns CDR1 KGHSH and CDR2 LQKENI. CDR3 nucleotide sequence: TGTGCCAGCTCACCCTCCGGGACAGGGGCCCTGTTGGGGCAGTACTTC. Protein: CASSPSGTGALLGQYF.

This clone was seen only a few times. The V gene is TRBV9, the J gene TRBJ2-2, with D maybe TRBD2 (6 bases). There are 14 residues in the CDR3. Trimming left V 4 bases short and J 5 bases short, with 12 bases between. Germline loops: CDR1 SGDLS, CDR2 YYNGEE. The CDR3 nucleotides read TGTGCCAGCAGCCCTAGCGTCGGTACCGGGGAGCTGTTTTTT. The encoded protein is CASSPSVGTGELFF.

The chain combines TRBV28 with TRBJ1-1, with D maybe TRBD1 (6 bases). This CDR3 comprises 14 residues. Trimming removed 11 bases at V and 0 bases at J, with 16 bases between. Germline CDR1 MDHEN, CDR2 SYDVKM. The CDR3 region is CAGRGGTLNTEAFF. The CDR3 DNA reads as TGTGCCGGCCGGGGGGGCACCCTGAACACTGAAGCTTTCTTT.

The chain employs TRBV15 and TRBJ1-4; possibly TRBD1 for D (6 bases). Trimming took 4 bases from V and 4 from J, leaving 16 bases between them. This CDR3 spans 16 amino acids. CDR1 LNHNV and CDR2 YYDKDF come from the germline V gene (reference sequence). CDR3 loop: CATSIGQMTVNEKLFF. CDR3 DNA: TGTGCCACCAGCATCGGACAGATGACCGTTAATGAAAAACTGTTTTTT.

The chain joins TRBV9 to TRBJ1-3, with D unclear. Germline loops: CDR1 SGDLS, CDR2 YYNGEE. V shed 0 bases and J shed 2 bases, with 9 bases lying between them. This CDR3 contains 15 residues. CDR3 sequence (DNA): TGTGCCAGCAGCGTAGACGGGGTAACTGGAAACACCATATATTTT. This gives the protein CASSVDGVTGNTIYF.

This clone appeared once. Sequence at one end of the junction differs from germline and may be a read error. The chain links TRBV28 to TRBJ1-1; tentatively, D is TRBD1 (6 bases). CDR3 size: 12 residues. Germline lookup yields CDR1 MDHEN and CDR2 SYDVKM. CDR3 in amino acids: CASRTQGSEDFF. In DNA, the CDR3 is TGTGCCAGCAGAACTCAGGGGAGTGAAGATTTCTTT.

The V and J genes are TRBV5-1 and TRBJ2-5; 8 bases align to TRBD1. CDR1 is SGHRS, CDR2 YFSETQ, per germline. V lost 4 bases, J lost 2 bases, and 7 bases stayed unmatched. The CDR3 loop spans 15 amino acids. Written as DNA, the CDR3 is TGCGCCAGCAGCATTTATACAGGGGGACAAGAGACCCAGTACTTC. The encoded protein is CASSIYTGGQETQYF. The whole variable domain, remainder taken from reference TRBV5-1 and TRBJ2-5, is KAGVTQTPRYLIKTRGQQVTLSCSPISGHRSVSWYQQTPGQGLQFLFEYFSETQRNKGNFPGRFSGRQFSNSRSEMNVSTLELGDSALYLCASSIYTGGQETQYFGPGTRLLVL.

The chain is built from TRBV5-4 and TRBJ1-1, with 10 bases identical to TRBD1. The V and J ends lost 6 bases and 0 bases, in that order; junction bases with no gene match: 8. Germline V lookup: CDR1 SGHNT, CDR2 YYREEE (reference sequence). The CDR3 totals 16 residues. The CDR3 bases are TGTGCCAGCACTCCGGGACAGGGGCACCTGAACACTGAAGCTTTCTTT. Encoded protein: CASTPGQGHLNTEAFF.

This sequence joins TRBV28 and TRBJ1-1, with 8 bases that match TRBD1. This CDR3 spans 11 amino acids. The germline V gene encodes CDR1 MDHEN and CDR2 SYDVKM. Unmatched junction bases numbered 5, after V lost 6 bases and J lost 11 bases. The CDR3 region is CASSRTGGAFF. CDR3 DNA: TGTGCCAGCAGCCGCACAGGGGGGGCTTTCTTT.

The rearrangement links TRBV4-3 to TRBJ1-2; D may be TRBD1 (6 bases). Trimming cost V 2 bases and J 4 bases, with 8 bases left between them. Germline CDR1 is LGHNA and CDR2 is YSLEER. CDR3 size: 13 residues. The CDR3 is CASSQQGIYGYTF. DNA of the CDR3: TGCGCCAGCAGCCAACAGGGGATCTATGGCTACACCTTC.

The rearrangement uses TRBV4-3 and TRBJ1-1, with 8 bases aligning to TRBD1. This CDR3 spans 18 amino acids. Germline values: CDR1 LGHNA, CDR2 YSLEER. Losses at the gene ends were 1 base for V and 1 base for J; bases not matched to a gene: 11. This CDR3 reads CASSQALKGQGENTEAFF. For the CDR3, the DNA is TGCGCCAGCAGCCAAGCGCTGAAAGGACAGGGTGAGAACACTGAAGCTTTCTTT.

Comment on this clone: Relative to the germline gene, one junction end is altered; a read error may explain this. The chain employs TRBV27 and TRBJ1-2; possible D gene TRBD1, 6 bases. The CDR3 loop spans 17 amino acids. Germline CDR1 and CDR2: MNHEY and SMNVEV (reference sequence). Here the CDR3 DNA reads TGTGCCAGCAGTTTTGGCTCGATCAGGGGATATCTCTATGGCTACAACTTC. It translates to CASSFGSIRGYLYGYNF.

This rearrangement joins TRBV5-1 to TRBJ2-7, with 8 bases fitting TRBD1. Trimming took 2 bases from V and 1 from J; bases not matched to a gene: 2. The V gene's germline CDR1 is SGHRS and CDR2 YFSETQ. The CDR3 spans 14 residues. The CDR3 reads CASSLRTGSYEQYF. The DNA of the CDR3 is TGCGCCAGCAGCTTAAGGACAGGGTCCTACGAGCAGTACTTC.

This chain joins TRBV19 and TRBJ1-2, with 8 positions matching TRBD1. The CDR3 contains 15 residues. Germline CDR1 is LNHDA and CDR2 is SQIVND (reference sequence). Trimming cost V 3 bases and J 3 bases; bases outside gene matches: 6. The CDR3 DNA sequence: TGTGCCAGTAGTATGAAGTCAGGGGGCTACTATGGCTACACCTTC. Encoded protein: CASSMKSGGYYGYTF.

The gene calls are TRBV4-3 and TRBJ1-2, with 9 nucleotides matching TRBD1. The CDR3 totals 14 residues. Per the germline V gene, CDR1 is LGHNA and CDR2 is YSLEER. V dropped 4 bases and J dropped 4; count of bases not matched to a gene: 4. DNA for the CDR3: TGCGCCAGCAGCCCCGGACAGGGGAGCTATGGCTACACCTTC. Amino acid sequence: CASSPGQGSYGYTF.

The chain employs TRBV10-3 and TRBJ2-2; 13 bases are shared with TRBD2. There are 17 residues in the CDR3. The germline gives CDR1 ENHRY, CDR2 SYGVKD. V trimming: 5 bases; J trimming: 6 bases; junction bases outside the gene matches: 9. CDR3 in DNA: TGTGCCATCAGTCTAGGACTAGCGGGAGACCTCGCCGGGGAGCTGTTTTTT. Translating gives CAISLGLAGDLAGELFF.

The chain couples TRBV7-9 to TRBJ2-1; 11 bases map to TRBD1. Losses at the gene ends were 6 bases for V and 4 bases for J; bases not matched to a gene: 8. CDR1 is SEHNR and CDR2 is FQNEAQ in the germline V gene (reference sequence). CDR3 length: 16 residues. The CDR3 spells CASSFTDRGLYNEQFF. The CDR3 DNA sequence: TGTGCCAGCAGTTTTACGGACAGGGGGCTTTACAATGAGCAGTTCTTC.

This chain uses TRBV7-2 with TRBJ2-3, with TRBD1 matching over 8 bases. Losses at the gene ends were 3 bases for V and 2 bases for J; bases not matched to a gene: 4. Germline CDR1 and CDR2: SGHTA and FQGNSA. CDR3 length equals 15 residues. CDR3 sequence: CASSLGQAYTDTQYF. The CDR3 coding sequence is TGTGCCAGCAGCTTGGGACAGGCGTACACAGATACGCAGTATTTT.

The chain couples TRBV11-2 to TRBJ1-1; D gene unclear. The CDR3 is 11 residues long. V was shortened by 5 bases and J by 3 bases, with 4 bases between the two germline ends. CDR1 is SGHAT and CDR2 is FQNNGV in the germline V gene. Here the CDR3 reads CASSPYTEAFF. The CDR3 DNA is TGTGCCAGCAGCCCCTACACTGAAGCTTTCTTT. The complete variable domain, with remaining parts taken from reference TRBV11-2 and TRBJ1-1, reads EAGVAQSPRYKIIEKRQSVAFWCNPISGHATLYWYQQILGQGPKLLIQFQNNGVVDDSQLPKDRFSAERLKGVDSTLKIQPAKLEDSAVYLCASSPYTEAFFGQGTRLTVV.